These T cell receptor beta chains were read from a single sample in a study of CD8 T cells in ankylosing spondylitis. Using its own MiXCR run on the 5' RACE reads, TCRdb lists one record per CDR3 protein. The sample lists over 400,000 distinct CDR3 sequences; about 25% were seen once. The sample consisted of blood, either unsorted or a sorted T cell fraction (not recorded which). Receptor source: a male donor with ankylosing spondylitis. Both conserved end residues are part of each CDR3. A D gene is named only where the DNA matches it firmly. Clone size, where shown, is once, few, many, or a class for clones that have expanded.

TRBJ2-1 | 14 | . | TRBV5-1 | . | CASSLPYEGEEQFF | TGCGCCAGCAGCCTACCTTATGAGGGGGAAGAGCAGTTCTTC
TRBJ1-1 | 11 | . | TRBV21-1 | . | CASFNRAGAFF | TGTGCCAGCTTTAACAGGGCGGGAGCTTTCTTT
TRBJ2-2 | 11 | . | TRBV6-6 | . | CATADTGELFF | TGTGCCACGGCGGACACCGGGGAGCTGTTTTTT
TRBJ2-5 | 15 | TRBD2 | TRBV20-1 | . | CSASTTSGVEETQYF | TGCAGTGCTAGCACGACTAGCGGGGTAGAAGAGACCCAGTACTTC
TRBJ1-1 | 13 | . | TRBV5-5 | few | CASSLRVETEAFF | TGTGCCAGCAGCTTAAGGGTGGAGACTGAAGCTTTCTTT
TRBJ2-7 | 13 | TRBD2 | TRBV29-1 | few | CSVKTSGGSEQYF | TGCAGCGTAAAGACTAGCGGGGGATCTGAGCAGTACTTC
TRBJ2-3 | 14 | . | TRBV29-1 | few | CSVEVPQRRLAQYF | TGCAGCGTTGAAGTCCCCCAAAGACGGTTAGCGCAGTATTTT
TRBJ1-6 | 20 | TRBD1 | TRBV27 | . | CASSRSPPGQSTKRDSPLHF | TGTGCCAGCAGCCGAAGCCCTCCGGGACAGAGTACCAAGCGGGATTCACCCCTCCACTTT
TRBJ1-5 | 13 | . | TRBV20-1 | few | CSALWDVNQPQHF | TGCAGTGCCCTGTGGGACGTCAATCAGCCCCAGCATTTT
TRBJ1-3 | 14 | TRBD1 | TRBV7-9 | . | CASRQGQAADTIYF | TGTGCCAGCAGACAGGGACAGGCCGCGGACACCATATATTTT
TRBJ2-1 | 17 | TRBD2 | TRBV12-5 | few | CASGSSSGRSSYNEQFF | TGTGCTAGTGGTTCGAGCAGCGGGAGGAGCTCCTACAATGAGCAGTTCTTC
TRBJ2-1 | 13 | . | TRBV10-1 | few | CASARQRYNEQFF | TGCGCCAGCGCGAGGCAGCGGTACAATGAGCAGTTCTTC
TRBJ2-3 | 15 | . | TRBV18 | many | CASSQTRIPTQTQYF | TGTGCCAGCTCACAGACGCGTATACCAACTCAGACGCAGTATTTT
TRBJ2-7 | 15 | . | TRBV7-8 | once | CASSLALGDLHEQYF | TGTGCCAGCAGCTTAGCGCTCGGGGACTTACACGAGCAGTACTTC
TRBJ1-2 | 15 | . | TRBV6-1 | . | CASSALAERYYGYTF | TGTGCCAGCAGTGCCCTCGCGGAAAGATACTATGGCTACACCTTC
TRBJ2-7 | 15 | . | TRBV3-1 | few | CASSQGSTGPYEQYF | TGTGCCAGCAGCCAAGGGTCTACAGGTCCCTACGAGCAGTACTTC
TRBJ1-1 | 16 | . | TRBV24-1 | . | CATSDSRTRVNTEAFF | TGTGCCACCAGTGACTCCAGGACAAGAGTGAACACTGAAGCTTTCTTT
TRBJ2-5 | 14 | . | TRBV29-1 | few | CSVEDQANKETQYF | TGCAGCGTTGAAGATCAAGCGAATAAAGAGACCCAGTACTTC
TRBJ2-2 | 14 | TRBD1 | TRBV3-1 | few | CASSPRQGTGELFF | TGTGCCAGCAGCCCTCGACAGGGCACCGGGGAGCTGTTTTTT
TRBJ2-3 | 17 | TRBD2 | TRBV3-1 | . | CASSQDHASGVTDTQYF | TGTGCCAGCAGCCAAGATCATGCTAGCGGGGTCACAGATACGCAGTATTTT
TRBJ1-1 | 16 | . | TRBV5-1 | few | CASSVETGQLSPEAFF | TGCGCCAGCAGTGTGGAAACAGGGCAACTTTCCCCTGAAGCTTTCTTT
TRBJ2-3 | 14 | . | TRBV2 | . | CASTYTASTDTQYF | TGTGCCAGCACCTACACGGCCAGCACAGATACGCAGTATTTT
TRBJ2-1 | 12 | . | TRBV11-2 | . | CASSLLRNEQFF | TGTGCCAGCAGCTTGTTGCGCAATGAGCAGTTCTTC
TRBJ2-5 | 14 | . | TRBV5-1 | . | CASSPGGLRETQYF | TGCGCCAGCAGTCCCGGGGGTCTACGGGAGACCCAGTACTTC
TRBJ1-2 | 13 | . | TRBV2 | . | CASGRDINYGYTF | TGTGCCAGTGGACGGGACATAAACTATGGCTACACCTTC
TRBJ2-5 | 14 | TRBD1 | TRBV20-1 | . | CSAVDDRGQETQYF | TGCAGTGCTGTCGACGACAGGGGTCAAGAGACCCAGTACTTC
TRBJ2-1 | 16 | TRBD2 | TRBV3-1 | . | CASSQEAGYTYNEQFF | TGTGCCAGCAGCCAAGAAGCGGGGTATACCTACAATGAGCAGTTCTTC
TRBJ1-6 | 15 | TRBD1 | TRBV2 | few | CASSLGQGAGSPLHF | TGTGCCAGCAGCCTGGGACAGGGGGCCGGTTCACCCCTCCACTTT
TRBJ2-7 | 12 | . | TRBV6-1 | . | CASSRPTYEQYF | TGTGCCAGCAGCCGACCGACCTACGAGCAGTACTTC
TRBJ2-5 | 17 | TRBD1 | TRBV20-1 | . | CSAISSGQGLLLETQYF | TGCAGTGCTATAAGTTCAGGACAGGGGCTTTTGTTAGAGACCCAGTACTTC
TRBJ1-1 | 14 | . | TRBV3-1 | few | CASSQTRVTAEAFF | TGTGCCAGCAGCCAGACCCGAGTTACGGCTGAAGCTTTCTTT
TRBJ2-1 | 17 | TRBD2 | TRBV3-1 | few | CASSKGGGLAAYNEQFF | TGTGCCAGCAGCAAGGGAGGCGGGCTAGCGGCCTACAATGAGCAGTTCTTC
TRBJ2-2 | 12 | . | TRBV20-1 | . | CSASGLSGELFF | TGCAGTGCTTCAGGTTTATCCGGGGAGCTGTTTTTT
TRBJ2-2 | 15 | . | TRBV4-1 | few | CASSQGDQDTGELFF | TGCGCCAGCAGCCAGGGTGATCAGGACACCGGGGAGCTGTTTTTT
TRBJ1-2 | 13 | . | TRBV4-2 | few | CASSQVGNYGYTF | TGTGCCAGCAGCCAAGTGGGCAACTATGGCTACACCTTC
TRBJ2-1 | 16 | TRBD2 | TRBV20-1 | few | CSARDSGTSGYNEQFF | TGCAGTGCTAGAGATTCCGGGACTAGCGGTTACAATGAGCAGTTCTTC
TRBJ2-5 | 13 | . | TRBV6-6 | . | CASSPSDWETQYF | TGTGCCAGCAGTCCTAGCGATTGGGAGACCCAGTACTTC
TRBJ2-7 | 14 | TRBD2 | TRBV7-9 | . | CASSWTSGEGEQYF | TGTGCCAGCAGCTGGACTAGCGGAGAGGGCGAGCAGTACTTC
TRBJ2-2 | 15 | . | TRBV11-2 | . | CASSFSPWNTGELFF | TGTGCCAGCAGCTTTTCACCTTGGAACACCGGGGAGCTGTTTTTT
TRBJ2-3 | 11 | . | TRBV6-1 | . | CASTNLDTQYF | TGTGCCAGCACTAACCTTGATACGCAGTATTTT
TRBJ2-4 | 15 | . | TRBV4-2 | few | CASSHREGAENIQYF | TGTGCCAGCAGCCATAGAGAAGGGGCCGAAAACATTCAGTACTTC
TRBJ2-5 | 14 | TRBD1 | TRBV7-9 | . | CASHRTGGDETQYF | TGTGCCAGCCATCGGACAGGGGGCGATGAGACCCAGTACTTC
TRBJ1-3 | 16 | . | TRBV5-1 | . | CASSLDLLKSGNTIYF | TGCGCCAGCAGCTTGGATCTACTAAAAAGTGGAAACACCATATATTTT
TRBJ2-2 | 14 | . | TRBV14 | . | CASSQPGYTGELFF | TGTGCCAGCAGCCAACCGGGATACACCGGGGAGCTGTTTTTT
TRBJ2-1 | 12 | . | TRBV20-1 | . | CSARRTANEQFF | TGCAGTGCTAGACGCACAGCTAATGAGCAGTTCTTC